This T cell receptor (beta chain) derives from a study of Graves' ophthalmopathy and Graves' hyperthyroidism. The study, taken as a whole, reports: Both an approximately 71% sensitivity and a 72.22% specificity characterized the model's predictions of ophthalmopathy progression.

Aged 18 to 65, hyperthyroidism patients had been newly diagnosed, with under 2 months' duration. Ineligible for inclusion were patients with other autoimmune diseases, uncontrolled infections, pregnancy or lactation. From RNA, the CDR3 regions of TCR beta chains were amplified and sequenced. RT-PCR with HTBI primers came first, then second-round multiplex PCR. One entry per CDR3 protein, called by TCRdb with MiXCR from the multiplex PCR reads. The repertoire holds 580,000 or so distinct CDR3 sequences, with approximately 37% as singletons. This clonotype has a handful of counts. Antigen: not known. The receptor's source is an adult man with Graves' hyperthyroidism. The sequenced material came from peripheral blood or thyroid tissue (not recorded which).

The CDR3 protein is CSVASGDYHNEQFF. CDR3 nucleotides: TGCAGCGTTGCTTCGGGAGACTACCACAATGAGCAGTTCTTC. The genes are TRBV29-1 and TRBJ2-1, with D tentatively TRBD2 (6 bases). The V gene's germline CDR1 is SQVTM and CDR2 ANQGSEA. V lost 4 bases to trimming and J lost 5 bases, with 15 bases between them. This CDR3 region has 14 residues.